The 3 T cell receptor beta chains below were found in one sample sequenced in a study of T cell responses to AZD1222 COVID-19 vaccine. Generated by immunoSEQ multiplex PCR, the TCRdb table keeps only in-frame clones and is missing some. The sample holds roughly 150,000 clones, approximately 92% seen once. The sample was peripheral blood, taken on day 0 of AZD1222 vaccination. The receptors derive from an adult in good health.

This rearrangement joins TRBV28 to TRBJ1-4, with D possibly being TRBD1 (6 bases). V was pared by 6 bases and J by 8 bases, with 13 bases between. Germline V gives CDR1 MDHEN, CDR2 SYDVKM. CDR3 size: 13 residues. The CDR3 sequence: CASSTGGLEKLFF. CDR3 bases: TGTGCCAGCAGCACCGGGGGGCTGGAAAAACTGTTTTTT.

This clone was seen only once. The J gene is TRBJ2-2, the V gene TRBV4-1, with D hard to call. Per the germline V gene, CDR1 is MGHRA and CDR2 is YSYEKL. Trimming pared 1 base from V and 0 bases from J, leaving 6 bases between. This CDR3 is built from 15 residues. As DNA, the CDR3 is TGCGCCAGCAGCCAAGTGGTTACGAACACCGGGGAGCTGTTTTTT. Translated, it gives CASSQVVTNTGELFF.

The genes are TRBV11-2 and TRBJ2-2, with 10 bases lining up with TRBD2. The CDR3 is 16 residues long. J lost 4 bases, V lost 6 bases, and 8 bases had no gene match. Germline V lookup: CDR1 SGHAT, CDR2 FQNNGV. CDR3 region: CASRPSGGAGTGELFF. The CDR3 DNA is TGTGCCAGCAGGCCCAGCGGGGGGGCCGGCACCGGGGAGCTGTTTTTT.